Sequencing of this T cell receptor (beta chain) was carried out in a study of blood T cells in healthy people across ages. General study findings and limits: Compared with aged donors, long-lived donors showed fewer expanded clones, suggesting selection. Age brought a roughly linear fall in TCR beta diversity measured per million T cells.

Per sample, no less than 6 micrograms of total RNA were extracted. A second PCR, run for roughly 7 to 11 cycles, used a sample-barcoded 5' primer plus a J-beta primer mix. Each cDNA molecule was tagged by a template-switch adaptor with 12 random nucleotides. TCRdb re-called the 5' RACE reads with MiXCR, one entry per CDR3 protein. The top ten hold approximately 14% of the sample, which has about 590,000 distinct CDR3 sequences, about 30% seen once. Looked up from germline, CDR1 is SGHNT and CDR2 is YYREEE (reference sequence). CDR3 length: 15 residues. V was pared by 4 bases and J by 11 bases, with 14 bases of the junction left unmatched. A remark on this clonotype: What it binds is unknown.

The chain couples TRBV5-4 to TRBJ2-5, with 10 nucleotides matching TRBD2. Input material: blood. The source is a woman aged 80 or older in good health. The DNA of the CDR3 is TGTGCCAGCAGCCAACAGCGGGGGGGCGTTAATGAGCAGTACTTC. Protein product: CASSQQRGGVNEQYF.